This T cell receptor (beta chain) was observed in a study of blood T cell repertoires in COVID-19. Whole-study context: Researchers got acute and convalescent COVID-19 samples from the United States, Italy and Spain. The cDNA or gDNA used as material had been derived from T cells, B-cell-depleted T cells, or PBMCs.

V shed 6 bases, J shed 5 bases, and the junction held 11 bases outside the gene matches. The V gene's germline CDR1 is MDHEN and CDR2 SYDVKM. CDR3 length: 16 residues. In the authors' methods: Estimated nucleated cell counts came from reference gene primer amplification. TCRdb keeps only in-frame clones here, not all; method: immunoSEQ multiplex PCR. The DNA was the basis for D and trimming; V, J and clone size are from that table. The sample carries about 25,000 clones, about nine tenths recorded once. The chain has TRBV28 and TRBJ2-5; 11 bases match TRBD2. This sequence originates from a man aged 65 to 85 with acute or convalescent COVID-19. The sequencing sample was made of peripheral blood. DNA for the CDR3: TGTGCCAGCAGAAAGGCACTAGCGGGGGTCCGGGAGACCCAGTACTTC. Translation: CASRKALAGVRETQYF.